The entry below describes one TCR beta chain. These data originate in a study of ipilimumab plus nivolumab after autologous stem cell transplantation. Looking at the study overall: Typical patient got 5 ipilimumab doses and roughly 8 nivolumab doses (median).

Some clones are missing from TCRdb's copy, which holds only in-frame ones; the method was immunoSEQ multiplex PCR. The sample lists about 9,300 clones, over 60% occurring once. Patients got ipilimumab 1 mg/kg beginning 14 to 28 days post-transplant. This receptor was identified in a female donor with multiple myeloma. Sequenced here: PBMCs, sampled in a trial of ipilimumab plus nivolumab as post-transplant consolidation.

The CDR3 DNA reads as TGTGCCAGCAGCCCAACTAAGACTAGCGGGAACACCGGGGAGCTGTTTTTT. The encoded protein is CASSPTKTSGNTGELFF. V and J are TRBV7-9 and TRBJ2-2; 9 nucleotides agree with TRBD2. Germline-derived CDR1 and CDR2 are SEHNR and FQNEAQ (reference sequence). CDR3 length equals 17 residues. V dropped 5 bases and J dropped 1; count of bases not matched to a gene: 8.